This TCR beta chain was observed in a study of stem cell transplantation in POMP-related autoinflammatory disease. PRAID featured prominent immunodeficiency. Sequenced by immunoSEQ multiplex PCR; TCRdb stores in-frame clones only, minus some. Of some 68,000 clones in the sample, approximately 91% are singletons; the top ten hold around 0.66%. V lost 0 bases, J lost 5 bases, and 11 bases lay in between. Germline CDR1 and CDR2: SGHRS and YFSETQ. This CDR3 has 15 amino acids. The sample in question was CD4+ T cells from PBMCs, obtained after stem cell transplantation. The gene calls are TRBV5-1 and TRBJ2-2, with D perhaps matching TRBD1 (5 bases). The receptor was isolated from a human patient with POMP-related autoinflammation and immune dysregulation (PRAID). Certain T cells may be donor cells from the graft. This CDR3 reads CASSLGPGWTGELFF. The DNA for the CDR3 is TGCGCCAGCAGCTTGGGCCCAGGGTGGACCGGGGAGCTGTTTTTT.